Listed below are T cell receptor beta chains from one sample, sequenced in a study of blood T cell repertoires in COVID-19. Clones were sequenced by immunoSEQ multiplex PCR, and TCRdb holds only the in-frame ones, with some missing. The sample yields around 73,000 clones, 82% seen once. Sequencing was performed on peripheral blood. The receptors shown here come from a woman in her sixties with acute or convalescent COVID-19. Each CDR3 is given with its conserved first and last residue. Each record gives: V gene, J gene, CDR3 protein.

TRBV6-5,TRBJ1-1,CASINRGRTEAFF
TRBV11-1,TRBJ2-2,CASSFSLDGELFF
TRBV5-5,TRBJ1-2,CASRPLQANYGYTF
TRBV5-1,TRBJ2-1,CASSLAVQHPDEQFF
TRBV4-2,TRBJ2-1,CASSQAPFPTSGYNEQFF
TRBV9,TRBJ2-3,CASSSGWTSTDTQYF
TRBV30,TRBJ2-6,CAWKTTGQGANVLTF
TRBV23-1,TRBJ1-1,CASRTDRDFNTEAFF
TRBV7-9,TRBJ1-2,CASSLGAVLDYGYTF
TRBV2,TRBJ1-2,CASSGQVNYGYTF
TRBV4-1,TRBJ1-2,CASSQGRANYGYTF
TRBV12-3/TRBV12-4,TRBJ1-5,CASTTYLDQPQHF
TRBV15,TRBJ1-4,CATSRGGGNEKLFF
TRBV5-1,TRBJ2-7,CASSIRGASYEQYF
TRBV27,TRBJ2-1,CASSRGRGRFNEQFF
TRBV5-1,TRBJ2-5,CASSLLGRFGETQYF